This T cell receptor beta chain was captured in a study of identical twins. General study results and limits: For zero-insertion analyses, partial confounding could come from invariant MAIT and iNKT cells. Abundant beta clonotypes from cord blood had fewer insertions, unlike memory repertoires, which showed none.

As concerns this clonotype: The antigen remains unidentified.

TCRdb passed the 5' RACE reads through MiXCR, listing each CDR3 protein once. The table lists some 1,600,000 distinct CDR3 sequences, about 32% of them singletons. The CDR3 runs to 12 residues. Germline V gene data show CDR1 as DFQATT and CDR2 as SNEGSKA (reference sequence). Trimming pared 3 bases from V and 2 bases from J, leaving 7 bases between. The V call is TRBV20-1, the J call TRBJ1-2; D call uncertain. The specimen was cord blood. The TCR was taken from a newborn girl in good health. CDR3 sequence: CSASTSNYGYTF. The CDR3 bases are TGCAGTGCTAGTACGTCCAACTATGGCTACACCTTC.